This TCR beta chain was documented in a study of blood T cell repertoires in COVID-19. Study background: In each case, the material was cDNA or gDNA derived from T cells, B-cell-depleted T cells, or PBMCs.

Trimming shortened V by 3 bases and J by 3 bases, and 9 bases separated the two germline ends. The germline CDR1 and CDR2 sequences are SGHRS and YFSETQ. CDR3 length: 14 residues. As handled by the study authors: Estimation of nucleated cell counts was performed using reference gene primer amplification. Sequencing used immunoSEQ multiplex PCR; TCRdb keeps in-frame clones, though not all of them. The V and J calls and the clone size are those of that table, but D and trimming were determined from the DNA. The table lists some 210,000 clones, roughly four fifths of them singletons. This sequence joins TRBV5-1 and TRBJ2-2; D remains unclear. Input material: peripheral blood. The clonotype was recovered from a woman aged 40 to 50 with acute or convalescent COVID-19. In nucleotides, the CDR3 is TGCGCCAGCAGCTCACGGCAGGACACCGGGGAGCTGTTTTTT. Protein product: CASSSRQDTGELFF.